A selection of T cell receptor beta chains follows, all from one sample in a study of T-cell reconstitution after alpha-beta-depleted transplantation in children. TCRdb analysed the PCR reads with MiXCR anew, one entry per CDR3 protein. This table has 120,000 or so distinct CDR3 sequences, around a tenth appearing once. This specimen was PBMCs from the stem cell graft donor, taken from the stem cell graft. The receptors were sampled from a human donor who donated a stem cell graft to a child with acute lymphoblastic leukemia. CDR3s leave out the opening cysteine and the closing phenylalanine or tryptophan. The order of the fields is J gene, V gene, CDR3 protein.

>TRBJ2-5|TRBV29-1
SVESWQGTETQY
>TRBJ1-5|TRBV12-3/TRBV12-4
ASSLGTKGNQPQH
>TRBJ1-5|TRBV12-3/TRBV12-4
ASSLAGQTIYQPQH
>TRBJ2-2|TRBV20-1
SARQGPNTGELF
>TRBJ2-7|TRBV4-2
ASSQDSLDRVPYEQY
>TRBJ2-1|TRBV5-1
ASSLVSGRGLAGNEQF
>TRBJ2-7|TRBV6-1
ASTPDRGRIYEQY
>TRBJ2-2|TRBV7-6
ASNTVLGSNTGELF
>TRBJ2-2|TRBV20-1
SARLNEGPGPWELF
>TRBJ2-7|TRBV12-3/TRBV12-4
ASRDSQVHYEQY
>TRBJ2-5|TRBV30
AWSVGLRGLTSGSLQETQY
>TRBJ1-2|TRBV9
ASSIPGGYGYT
>TRBJ2-1|TRBV7-2
ASSLGRGQRNNEQF
>TRBJ2-2|TRBV27
ASSRDYRNTGELF
>TRBJ1-5|TRBV19
ASRIGQANQPQH
>TRBJ2-1|TRBV5-1
ASSSSWGGYNEQF
>TRBJ2-5|TRBV9
ASSVNVGGKETQY
>TRBJ2-2|TRBV30
AWTSTGELF
>TRBJ2-3|TRBV7-3
ASSPQLASTDTQY
>TRBJ1-1|TRBV5-1
ASSLVTNTEAF
>TRBJ2-7|TRBV5-1
ASSLGQHSYEQY
>TRBJ1-2|TRBV29-1
SVEWGQPNYGYT
>TRBJ1-5|TRBV12-3/TRBV12-4
ASTPTWNQPQH
>TRBJ1-3|TRBV4-3
ASSQEVANTRSGNTIY
>TRBJ2-3|TRBV7-6
ASSLVTRGIDTQY
>TRBJ1-4|TRBV20-1
SARSPTGATNEKLF
>TRBJ2-3|TRBV19
ASSILDRATDTQY
>TRBJ2-5|TRBV20-1
SARLGFDRGPGETQY
>TRBJ2-5|TRBV7-6
ASSLALPQETQY
>TRBJ2-5|TRBV7-2
ASSYSGTTPQETQY